Following are 2 T cell receptor beta chains from one sample sequenced in a study of cytomegalovirus exposure and HLA in healthy donors. Use of 60 Vbeta and 13 Jbeta primers characterized the PCR. Data came from immunoSEQ multiplex PCR; TCRdb stores just in-frame clones and leaves some out. This sample has about 110,000 clones; around 83% occur once, and the top ten carry 2.5% to 3%. Source material: PBMCs. These receptor sequences come from a woman aged 60-75 years in good health and CMV-seropositive.

This chain joins TRBV7-6 and TRBJ2-5, with D tentatively TRBD1 (6 bases). The DNA end favors TRBJ2-7, so the J call may be wrong. Germline V gene data show CDR1 as SGHVS and CDR2 as FNYEAQ. The CDR3 has 14 residues. CDR3 residues: CASSFQTGPYEQYF. The CDR3 bases are TGTGCCAGCAGCTTCCAGACAGGCCCCTACGAGCAGTACTTC.

This chain links TRBV6-6 with TRBJ2-7, with D maybe TRBD1 (6 bases). The germline V gene has CDR1 MNHNY and CDR2 SVGAGI (reference sequence). CDR3 length: 16 residues. V lost 6 bases and J 5 bases, leaving 23 bases between the germline ends. CDR3 nucleotide sequence: TGTGCCAGCAGAACCCTTCAGGGGATCCCCGTCGACGAGCAGTACTTC. Its translation: CASRTLQGIPVDEQYF.